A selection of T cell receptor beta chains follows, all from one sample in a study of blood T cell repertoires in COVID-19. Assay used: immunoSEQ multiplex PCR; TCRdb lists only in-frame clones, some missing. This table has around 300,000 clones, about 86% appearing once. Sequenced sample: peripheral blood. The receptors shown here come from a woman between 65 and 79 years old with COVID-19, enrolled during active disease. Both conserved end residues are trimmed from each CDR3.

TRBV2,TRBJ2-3,ASRRALTDTQY
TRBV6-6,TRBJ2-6,ASSPDRIPPNVANVLT
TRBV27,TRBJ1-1,ASSLGQNTEAF
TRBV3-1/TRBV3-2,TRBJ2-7,ASSNRAPYEQY
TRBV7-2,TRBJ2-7,ASRTLAGGHYEQY
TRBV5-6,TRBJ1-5,ASSLPDLSNQPQH
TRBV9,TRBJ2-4,ASSVSPGVTGIKDIQY
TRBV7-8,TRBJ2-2,ASSRTGTGELF
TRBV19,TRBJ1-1,ASSGTGTEAF
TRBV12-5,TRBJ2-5,ASGFGSEETQY
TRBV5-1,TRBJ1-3,ASSSTGDPGNTIY
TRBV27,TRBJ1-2,ASSFSRSNGYT
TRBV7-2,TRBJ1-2,ASSLSGALT
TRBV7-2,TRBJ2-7,ASSLNSGTLEQY
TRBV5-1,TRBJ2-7,ASSSNSYEQY
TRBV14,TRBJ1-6,ASSPDRHSPLH
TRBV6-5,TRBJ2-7,ASSYSDDSFYEQY
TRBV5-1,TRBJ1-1,ASSGQGLNTEAF
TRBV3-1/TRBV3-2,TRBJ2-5,ASSQGTAQETQY
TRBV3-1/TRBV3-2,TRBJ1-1,ASSQATEAF
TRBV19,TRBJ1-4,ASRDRVNEKLF
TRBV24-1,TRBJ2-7,ATSDSRGVSYEQY
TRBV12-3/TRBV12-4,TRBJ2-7,ASSLLQLYEQY
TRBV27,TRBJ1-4,ASSPGAGSGEKLF
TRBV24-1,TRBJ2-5,ATSDVDRVGETQY
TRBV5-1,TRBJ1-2,ASSLDTGGNGYT
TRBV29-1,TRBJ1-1,SVEDSNRGMNTEAF
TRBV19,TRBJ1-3,ASSMGLILGNTIY
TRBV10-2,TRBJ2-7,ASSGGGIYEQY